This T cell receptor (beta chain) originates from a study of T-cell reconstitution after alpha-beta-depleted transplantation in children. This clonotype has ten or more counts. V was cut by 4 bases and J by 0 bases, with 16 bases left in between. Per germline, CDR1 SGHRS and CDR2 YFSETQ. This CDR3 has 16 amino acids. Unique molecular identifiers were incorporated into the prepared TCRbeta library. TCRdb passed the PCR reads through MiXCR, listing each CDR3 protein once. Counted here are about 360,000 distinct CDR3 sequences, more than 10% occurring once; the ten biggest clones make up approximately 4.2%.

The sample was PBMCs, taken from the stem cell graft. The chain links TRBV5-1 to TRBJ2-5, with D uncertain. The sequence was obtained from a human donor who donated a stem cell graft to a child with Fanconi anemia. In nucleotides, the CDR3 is TGCGCCAGCAGCCCGAGAGGCACAGAGGACCAAGAGACCCAGTACTTC. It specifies CASSPRGTEDQETQYF.